Listed below are T cell receptor beta chains from one sample, sequenced in a study of cytomegalovirus exposure and HLA in healthy donors. Assay used: immunoSEQ multiplex PCR; TCRdb lists only in-frame clones, some missing. There are roughly 50,000 clones in the sample, with around 2% held by the top ten. Specimen: PBMCs. All receptors derive from a middle-aged woman in good health and CMV-seronegative. Each CDR3 is given with its conserved first and last residue. D genes are given only for firm matches. Clone size appears in some rows only: once, few, many, or a class for an expanded clone.

>TRBV7-9|TRBD1|TRBJ2-7|medium-sized
CASSSGQGAILYEQYF
TGTGCCAGCAGCTCGGGACAGGGGGCCATCCTATACGAGCAGTACTTC
>TRBV11-2|-|TRBJ1-1|-
CASSLGGTAVNTEAFF
TGTGCCAGCAGCTTAGGGGGCACGGCTGTGAACACTGAAGCTTTCTTT
>TRBV7-3|-|TRBJ2-5|-
CASSLTPGQETQYF
TGTGCCAGCAGCTTAACCCCAGGTCAAGAGACCCAGTACTTC
>TRBV20-1|-|TRBJ2-1|-
CSVGEDNEQFF
TGCAGTGTAGGGGAGGACAATGAGCAGTTCTTC
>TRBV7-3|-|TRBJ1-1|-
CASSLQGNTEAFF
TGTGCCAGCAGCTTACAGGGGAACACTGAAGCTTTCTTT
>TRBV5-1|-|TRBJ1-3|-
CASSSSSQVGSGNNIYF
TGCGCCAGCAGCTCATCCTCGCAGGTGGGCTCTGGAAACAACATATATTTT
>TRBV13|-|TRBJ2-7|-
CASSLLYEQYF
TGTGCCAGCAGCTTACTGTACGAGCAGTACTTC
>TRBV4-1|-|TRBJ1-1|-
CASSQGRQGITEAFF
TGCGCCAGCAGCCAAGGGCGCCAGGGGATCACTGAAGCTTTCTTT
>TRBV30|-|TRBJ2-5|-
CAWSVQVQETQYF
TGTGCCTGGAGTGTACAAGTCCAAGAGACCCAGTACTTC
>TRBV2|TRBD1|TRBJ1-2|-
CASRKGTENNYGYTF
TGTGCCAGCAGGAAGGGGACAGAGAATAACTATGGCTACACCTTC
>TRBV30|-|TRBJ2-3|-
CAGSVGGRATDTQYF
TGTGCCGGGAGTGTAGGGGGTAGGGCCACAGATACGCAGTATTTT
>TRBV4-2|-|TRBJ1-1|-
CASSQDRIEAFF
TGTGCCAGCAGCCAAGACAGGATCGAAGCTTTCTTT
>TRBV5-1|TRBD2|TRBJ2-5|-
CASTPRLAGEETQYF
TGCGCCAGCACTCCCCGACTAGCGGGGGAAGAGACCCAGTACTTC
>TRBV5-1|TRBD1|TRBJ1-1|-
CASSSQGGDTEAFF
TGCGCCAGCAGTTCACAGGGGGGGGACACTGAAGCTTTCTTT
>TRBV5-6|-|TRBJ2-3|-
CASSSVYTQYF
TGTGCCAGCTCTAGCGTGTATACGCAGTATTTT
>TRBV4-1|-|TRBJ2-6|-
CASSHGSGANVLTF
TGCGCCAGCAGCCACGGCTCTGGGGCCAACGTCCTGACTTTC
>TRBV30|TRBD1|TRBJ1-5|-
CAWSEGQGSQPQHF
TGTGCCTGGAGTGAGGGACAGGGCTCTCAGCCCCAGCATTTT
>TRBV30|-|TRBJ1-5|-
CAWSVEAGLQPQHF
TGTGCCTGGAGTGTAGAAGCCGGACTTCAGCCCCAGCATTTT
>TRBV4-2|-|TRBJ1-1|-
CASSQDRKELVNTEAFF
TGTGCCAGCAGCCAAGATCGGAAGGAGTTGGTGAACACTGAAGCTTTCTTT
>TRBV5-1|-|TRBJ2-2|-
CASSPRAFFTGELFF
TGCGCCAGCAGCCCGCGGGCCTTCTTCACCGGGGAGCTGTTTTTT
>TRBV11-2|-|TRBJ2-7|-
CASSLAGSYEQYF
TGTGCCAGCAGCTTAGCCGGCTCCTACGAGCAGTACTTC
>TRBV25-1|TRBD1|TRBJ1-1|-
CASSEHTGTGNTEAFF
TGTGCCAGCAGTGAACATACCGGGACAGGGAACACTGAAGCTTTCTTT
>TRBV6-5|TRBD2|TRBJ2-7|-
CASSYGRGGFHEQYF
TGTGCCAGCAGTTACGGGCGGGGGGGCTTCCACGAGCAGTACTTC
>TRBV11-3|-|TRBJ2-1|-
CASGSRNNEQFF
TGTGCCAGCGGGAGTAGAAACAATGAGCAGTTCTTC
>TRBV4-3|TRBD2|TRBJ2-1|-
CASSPMGGWTSGRSYNEQFF
TGCGCCAGCAGCCCGATGGGGGGGTGGACCAGCGGGCGATCCTACAATGAGCAGTTCTTC
>TRBV5-4|TRBD2|TRBJ2-1|-
CASSSGSGRANGGDEQFF
TGTGCCAGCAGCTCCGGAAGCGGGAGGGCTAATGGGGGGGATGAGCAGTTCTTC
>TRBV2|TRBD1|TRBJ2-7|-
CASREALRDRRYEQYF
TGTGCCAGCAGGGAGGCCTTGCGGGACAGGAGATACGAGCAGTACTTC
>TRBV6-1|-|TRBJ1-1|-
CASCPGMRVSEAFF
TGTGCCAGCTGTCCGGGGATGAGGGTCTCCGAAGCTTTCTTT
>TRBV5-1|TRBD2|TRBJ2-7|-
CASSRGGPSGEQYF
TGCGCCAGCAGCCGCGGGGGGCCCTCGGGCGAGCAGTACTTC
>TRBV4-3|-|TRBJ1-1|-
CASSQAYRRTEAFF
TGCGCCAGCAGCCAAGCCTATAGGAGGACTGAAGCTTTCTTT
>TRBV9|-|TRBJ1-2|-
CASSVGTVHGYTF
TGTGCCAGCAGCGTAGGCACAGTCCATGGCTACACCTTC
>TRBV30|-|TRBJ1-3|-
CAWSGKGLAGNNIYF
TGTGCCTGGAGCGGGAAGGGATTGGCTGGAAACAACATATATTTT
>TRBV19|TRBD1|TRBJ2-7|-
CASSPQGAAEQYF
TGTGCCAGTAGTCCCCAGGGGGCAGCCGAGCAGTACTTC
>TRBV19|-|TRBJ1-5|-
CASSIDADFFSNQPQHF
TGTGCCAGTAGTATAGATGCCGACTTTTTTAGCAATCAGCCCCAGCATTTT
>TRBV9|-|TRBJ1-6|-
CASSVTLDNSPLHF
TGTGCCAGCAGCGTGACTTTGGATAATTCACCCCTCCACTTT
>TRBV29-1|TRBD1|TRBJ2-7|-
CSVLTGVADEQYF
TGCAGCGTATTAACAGGGGTTGCGGACGAGCAGTACTTC
>TRBV5-1|-|TRBJ1-1|-
CASSTQGGDTEAFF
TGCGCCAGCAGCACACAGGGAGGGGACACTGAAGCTTTCTTT
>TRBV6-5|-|TRBJ2-3|-
CASSYQGYLGTDTQYF
TGTGCCAGCAGTTACCAGGGCTACCTAGGCACAGATACGCAGTATTTT
>TRBV11-3|TRBD1|TRBJ1-2|-
CASSRGDRLGGYTF
TGTGCCAGCAGCCGTGGGGACAGGCTGGGGGGCTACACCTTC
>TRBV7-8|TRBD1|TRBJ2-7|-
CASSSYRLGQGKYEQYF
TGTGCCAGCAGCTCTTACCGGCTGGGACAGGGGAAATACGAGCAGTACTTC
>TRBV4-2|TRBD1|TRBJ2-5|-
CASSQGTGAETQYF
TGTGCCAGCAGCCAAGGGACAGGGGCAGAGACCCAGTACTTC
>TRBV4-2|-|TRBJ1-1|-
CASSQEISGNTEAFF
TGTGCCAGCAGCCAAGAAATCAGCGGGAACACTGAAGCTTTCTTT
>TRBV19|-|TRBJ1-4|-
CASSIGAGGDEKLFF
TGTGCCAGTAGTATCGGTGCGGGGGGAGATGAAAAACTGTTTTTT
>TRBV30|-|TRBJ1-2|-
CAWTTANYGYTF
TGTGCCTGGACGACAGCGAACTATGGCTACACCTTC